This T cell receptor (beta chain) is drawn from a study of T cells after yellow fever vaccination. Study-wide background: SMART-Seq v4 Ultra Low Input served to prepare low-cell-number fractions.

General study findings and limits: Most primary-vaccination clones recurred post-booster (around 97% CD4, 88% CD8).

The germline V gene has CDR1 SGHTA and CDR2 FQGNSA. This CDR3 contains 17 residues. The V and J ends lost 1 base and 5 bases, in that order; junction bases with no gene match: 11. TCRdb re-called the 5' RACE reads through MiXCR, storing one row per CDR3 protein. This sample carries about 260,000 distinct CDR3 sequences, roughly 5.6% of them seen once, and the ten largest clones take roughly 3.3%. This clonotype occurred many times. The antigen is unknown. The chain carries TRBV7-2 and TRBJ2-4; TRBD2 matches 7 bases. Sequences were derived from CD4+ T cells sorted from PBMCs, sampled on the day of the yellow fever booster vaccination. The sequence derives from a man between 18 and 35 years old who received the YFV17D yellow fever vaccine. The CDR3 spells CASSLGVNRDYQNIQYF. CDR3 in DNA: TGTGCCAGCAGCTTAGGCGTAAACCGGGACTACCAAAACATTCAGTACTTC. The complete variable domain, with remaining parts taken from reference TRBV7-2 and TRBJ2-4, reads GAGVSQSPSNKVTEKGKDVELRCDPISGHTALYWYRQSLGQGLEFLIYFQGNSAPDKSGLPSDRFSAERTGGSVSTLTIQRTQQEDSAVYLCASSLGVNRDYQNIQYFGAGTRLSVL.